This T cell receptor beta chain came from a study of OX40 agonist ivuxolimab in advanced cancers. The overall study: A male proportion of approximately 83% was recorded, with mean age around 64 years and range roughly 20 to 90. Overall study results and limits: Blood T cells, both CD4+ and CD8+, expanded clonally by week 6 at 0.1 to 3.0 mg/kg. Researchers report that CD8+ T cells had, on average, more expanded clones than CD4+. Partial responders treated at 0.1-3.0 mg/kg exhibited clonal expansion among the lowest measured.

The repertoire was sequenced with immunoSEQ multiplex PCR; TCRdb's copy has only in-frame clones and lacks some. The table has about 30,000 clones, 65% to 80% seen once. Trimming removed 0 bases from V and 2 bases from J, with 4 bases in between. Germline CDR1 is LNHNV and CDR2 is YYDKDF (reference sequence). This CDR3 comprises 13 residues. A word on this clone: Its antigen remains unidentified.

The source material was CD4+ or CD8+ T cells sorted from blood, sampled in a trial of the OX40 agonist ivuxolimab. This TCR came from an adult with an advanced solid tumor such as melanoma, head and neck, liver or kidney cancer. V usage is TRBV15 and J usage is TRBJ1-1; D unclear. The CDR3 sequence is CATSRDYNTEAFF. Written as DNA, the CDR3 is TGTGCCACCAGCAGAGACTACAACACTGAAGCTTTCTTT.